This entry is about one T cell receptor beta chain. Its matching antigen is unknown. This entry is derived from a study of cytomegalovirus exposure and HLA in healthy donors. Study-level points and caveats: Further analysis was carried out later, and it showed several of the most significant clusters appearing linked to common viral pathogens. Most of the TCR beta V segments (in an earlier analysis) were productive either about 87% or about 30% of the time.

The PCR contained 60 Vbeta and 13 Jbeta primers. As originally analysed: A follow-up analysis tallied tens of millions of unique TCR beta chains, roughly 11 million shared. TCRdb's copy holds only in-frame clones and misses some; the assay was immunoSEQ multiplex PCR. D and trimming come from the DNA, and the V and J calls and clone size come from that table. The profile shows hundreds of thousands of clones, around 89% of them singletons. The ends were cut back, 5 bases at V and 0 bases at J, with 9 bases in the middle. This CDR3 comprises 14 residues. The V gene's germline CDR1 is SGHTA and CDR2 FQGNSA.

The TCR comes from a woman under 30 in good health and CMV-seronegative. The V and J genes are TRBV7-2 and TRBJ2-3; D is ambiguous. Sequenced: PBMCs. CDR3 bases: TGTGCCAGCAGCCCAAGCCGTAGCACAGATACGCAGTATTTT. Translated: CASSPSRSTDTQYF.